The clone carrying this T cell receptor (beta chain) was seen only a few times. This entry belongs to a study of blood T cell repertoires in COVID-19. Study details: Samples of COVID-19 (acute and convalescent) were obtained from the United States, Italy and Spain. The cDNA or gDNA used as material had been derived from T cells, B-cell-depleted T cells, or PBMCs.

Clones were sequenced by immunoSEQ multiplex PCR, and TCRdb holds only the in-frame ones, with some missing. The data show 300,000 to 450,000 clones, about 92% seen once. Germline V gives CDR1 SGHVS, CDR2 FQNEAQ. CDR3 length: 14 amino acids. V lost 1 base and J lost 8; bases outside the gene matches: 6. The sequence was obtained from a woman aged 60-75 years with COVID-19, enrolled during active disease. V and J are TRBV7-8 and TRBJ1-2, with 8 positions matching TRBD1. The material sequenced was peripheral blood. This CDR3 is CASSLEDRVSGYTF. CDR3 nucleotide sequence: TGTGCCAGCAGCTTAGAGGACAGGGTGAGCGGCTACACCTTC.